This T cell receptor (beta chain) appears in the sequencing data of a study of blood T cells in healthy people across ages. Study-wide points: A greater number of naive CD4+ cells and higher diversity distinguished long-lived donors from aged donors.

Investigators took about 9.1 milliliters of peripheral blood from every donor. On this clonotype itself: Its antigen is currently unknown.

Per the germline V gene, CDR1 is SGHTS and CDR2 is YDEGEE. Trimming took 4 bases from V and 2 from J, leaving 13 bases between them. The CDR3 consists of 15 residues. A second PCR, run for roughly 7 to 11 cycles, used a sample-barcoded 5' primer plus a J-beta primer mix. Using its own MiXCR run on the 5' RACE reads, TCRdb lists one record per CDR3 protein. The table lists more than 1,000,000 distinct CDR3 sequences, under 30% of them singletons. These sequences were also reported in another study, on T cells of mothers and their children. According to that study: Samples came from a few healthy Caucasian mothers and their six children. The study obtained over 9.5 million TCR beta CDR3 reads per mother and around 3 million per child.

This sequence joins TRBV5-8 and TRBJ2-1; D perhaps matches TRBD1 (6 bases). Sequenced material: blood. This sequence originates from a girl aged 2 to 9 in good health. DNA for the CDR3: TGTGCCAGCAGCCAGGGGACACTTACCTACAATGAGCAGTTCTTC. Protein sequence: CASSQGTLTYNEQFF.